This entry is about one TCR beta chain. The data were taken from a study of blood T cell repertoires in COVID-19. Study-level information: The samples span acute and convalescent COVID-19 from the United States, Italy and Spain. PBMCs, B-cell-depleted T cells, or T cells provided the cDNA or gDNA that made up the material.

The authors' processing: Estimates of nucleated cell counts were drawn from the amplification of reference gene primers. The data were produced by immunoSEQ multiplex PCR, yet TCRdb's version contains in-frame clones alone and is incomplete. Clone size and V and J calls were adopted from that table, with D and trimming inferred from the DNA. The table records approximately 220,000 clones, roughly nine tenths of them present only once. The receptor's source is a woman aged 50 to 65 with acute or convalescent COVID-19. The specimen was peripheral blood.

CDR3 sequence reads: CASSSGRARTDTQYF. CDR3 bases: TGTGCCAGCAGTTCGGGGAGGGCCCGCACAGATACGCAGTATTTT. The chain uses TRBV28 and TRBJ2-3, with 7 bases lining up with TRBD2. V lost 4 bases and J lost 1; bases outside the gene matches: 5. Germline CDR1 and CDR2: MDHEN and SYDVKM. The CDR3 loop spans 15 amino acids. Supplemented by reference TRBV28 and TRBJ2-3, the full variable domain reads DVKVTQSSRYLVKRTGEKVFLECVQDMDHENMFWYRQDPGLGLRLIYFSYDVKMKEKGDIPEGYSVSREKKERFSLILESASTNQTSMYLCASSSGRARTDTQYFGPGTRLTVL.